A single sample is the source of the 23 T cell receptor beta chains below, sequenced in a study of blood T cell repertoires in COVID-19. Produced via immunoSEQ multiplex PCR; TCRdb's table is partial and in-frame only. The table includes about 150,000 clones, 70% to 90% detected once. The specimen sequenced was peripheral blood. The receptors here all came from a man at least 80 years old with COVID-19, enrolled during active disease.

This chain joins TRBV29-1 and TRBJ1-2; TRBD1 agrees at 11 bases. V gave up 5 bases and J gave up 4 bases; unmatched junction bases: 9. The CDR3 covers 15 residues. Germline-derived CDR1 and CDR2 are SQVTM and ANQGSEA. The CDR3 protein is CSVLRDRGNGYGYTF. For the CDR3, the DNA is TGCAGCGTTCTCCGGGACAGGGGGAACGGCTATGGCTACACCTTC. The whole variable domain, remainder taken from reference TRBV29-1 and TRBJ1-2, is SAVISQKPSRDICQRGTSLTIQCQVDSQVTMMFWYRQQPGQSLTLIATANQGSEATYESGFVIDKFPISRPNLTFSTLTVSNMSPEDSSIYLCSVLRDRGNGYGYTFGSGTRLTVV.

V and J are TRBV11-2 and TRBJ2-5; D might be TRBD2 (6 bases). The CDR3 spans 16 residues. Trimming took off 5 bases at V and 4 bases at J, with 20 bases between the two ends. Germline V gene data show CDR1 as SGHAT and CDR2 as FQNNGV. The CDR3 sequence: CASSPLPGTFPETQYF. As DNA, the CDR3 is TGTGCCAGCAGCCCGCTACCAGGGACTTTCCCAGAGACCCAGTACTTC.

The DNA of the CDR3 is TGTGCCAGCAGCTGGGGGGGGAGAGGGACAGATACGCAGTATTTT. It yields the protein CASSWGGRGTDTQYF. The V call is TRBV5-4, the J call TRBJ2-3, with 7 bases aligning to TRBD2. This CDR3 comprises 15 residues. V gave up 3 bases and J gave up 3 bases; unmatched junction bases: 7. Germline CDR1 and CDR2: SGHNT and YYREEE (reference sequence).

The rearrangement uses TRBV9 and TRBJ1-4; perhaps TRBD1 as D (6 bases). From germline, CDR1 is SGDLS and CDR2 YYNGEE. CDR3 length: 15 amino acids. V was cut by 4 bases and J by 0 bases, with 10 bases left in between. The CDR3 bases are TGTGCCAGCAGCAAAAACAGGGCAACTAATGAAAAACTGTTTTTT. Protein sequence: CASSKNRATNEKLFF.

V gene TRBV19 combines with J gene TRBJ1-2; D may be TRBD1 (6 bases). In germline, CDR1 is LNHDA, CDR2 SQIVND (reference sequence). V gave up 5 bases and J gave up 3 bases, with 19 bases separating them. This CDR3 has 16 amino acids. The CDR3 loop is CASSAQTGIKYYGYTF. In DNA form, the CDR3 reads TGTGCCAGTAGTGCGCAAACAGGGATTAAGTACTATGGCTACACCTTC.

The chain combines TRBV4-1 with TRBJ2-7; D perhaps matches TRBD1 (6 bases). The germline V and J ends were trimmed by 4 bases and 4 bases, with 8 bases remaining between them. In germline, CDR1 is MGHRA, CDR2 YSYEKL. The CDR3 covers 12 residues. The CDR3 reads CASSPDRYEQYF. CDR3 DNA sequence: TGCGCCAGCAGCCCGGACAGATACGAGCAGTACTTC.

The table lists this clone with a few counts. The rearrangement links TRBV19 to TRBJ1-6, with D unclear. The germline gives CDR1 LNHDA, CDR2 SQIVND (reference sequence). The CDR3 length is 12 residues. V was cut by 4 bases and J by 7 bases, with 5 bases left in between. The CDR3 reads CASSTLNSPLHF. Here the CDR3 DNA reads TGTGCCAGTAGTACCCTGAATTCACCCCTCCACTTT.

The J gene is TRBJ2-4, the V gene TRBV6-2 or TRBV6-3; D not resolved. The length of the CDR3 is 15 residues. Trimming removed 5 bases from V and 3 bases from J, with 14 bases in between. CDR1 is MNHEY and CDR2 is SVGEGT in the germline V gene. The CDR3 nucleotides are TGTGCCAGCAGTCAACGGGTGGTCAGCAAAAACATTCAGTACTTC. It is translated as CASSQRVVSKNIQYF.

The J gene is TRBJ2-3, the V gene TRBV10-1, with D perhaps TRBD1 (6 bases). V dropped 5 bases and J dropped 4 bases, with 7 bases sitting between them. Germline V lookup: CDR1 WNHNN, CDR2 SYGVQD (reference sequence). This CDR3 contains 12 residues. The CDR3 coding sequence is TGCGCCAGCAGTACAGGGTCAGATACGCAGTATTTT. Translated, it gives CASSTGSDTQYF.

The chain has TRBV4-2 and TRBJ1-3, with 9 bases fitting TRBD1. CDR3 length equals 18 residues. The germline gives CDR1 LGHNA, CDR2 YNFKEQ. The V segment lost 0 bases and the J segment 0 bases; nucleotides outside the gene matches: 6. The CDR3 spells CASSQDDGTGSSGNTIYF. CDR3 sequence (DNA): TGTGCCAGCAGCCAAGATGACGGGACAGGGAGCTCTGGAAACACCATATATTTT.

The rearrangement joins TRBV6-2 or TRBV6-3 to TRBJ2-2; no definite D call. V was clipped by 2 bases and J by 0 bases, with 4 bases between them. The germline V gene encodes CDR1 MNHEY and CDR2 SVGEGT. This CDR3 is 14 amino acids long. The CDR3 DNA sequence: TGTGCCAGCAGTTACGTTACGAACACCGGGGAGCTGTTTTTT. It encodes CASSYVTNTGELFF.

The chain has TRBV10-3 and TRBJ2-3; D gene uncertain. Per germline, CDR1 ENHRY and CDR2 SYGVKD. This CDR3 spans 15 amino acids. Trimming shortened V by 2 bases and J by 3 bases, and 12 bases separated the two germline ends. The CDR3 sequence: CAISEDRRGTDTQYF. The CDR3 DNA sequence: TGTGCCATCAGTGAGGACCGGCGAGGTACAGATACGCAGTATTTT.

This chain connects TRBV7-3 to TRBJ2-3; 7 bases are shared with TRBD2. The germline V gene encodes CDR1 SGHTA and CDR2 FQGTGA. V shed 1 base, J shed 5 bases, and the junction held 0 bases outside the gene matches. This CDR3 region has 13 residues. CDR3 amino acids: CASSLRGGDTQYF. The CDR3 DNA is TGTGCCAGCAGCTTAAGGGGGGGAGATACGCAGTATTTT.

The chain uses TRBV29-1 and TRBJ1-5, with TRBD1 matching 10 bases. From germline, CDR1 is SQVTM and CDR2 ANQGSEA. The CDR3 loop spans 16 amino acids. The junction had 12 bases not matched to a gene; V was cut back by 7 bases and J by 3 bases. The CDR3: CSAALGGTGDNQPQHF. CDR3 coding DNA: TGCAGCGCCGCTCTAGGCGGGACAGGGGACAATCAGCCCCAGCATTTT. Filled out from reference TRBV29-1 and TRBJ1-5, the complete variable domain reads SAVISQKPSRDICQRGTSLTIQCQVDSQVTMMFWYRQQPGQSLTLIATANQGSEATYESGFVIDKFPISRPNLTFSTLTVSNMSPEDSSIYLCSAALGGTGDNQPQHFGDGTRLSIL.

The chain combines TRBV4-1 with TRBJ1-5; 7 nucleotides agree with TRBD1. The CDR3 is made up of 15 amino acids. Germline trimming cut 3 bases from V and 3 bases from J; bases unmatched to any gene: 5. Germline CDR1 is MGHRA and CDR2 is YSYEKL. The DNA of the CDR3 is TGCGCCAGCAGCCACGCCGACAGGGACAATCAGCCCCAGCATTTT. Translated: CASSHADRDNQPQHF.

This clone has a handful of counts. The CDR3 protein is CASSDSSGGRDTQYF. The CDR3 nucleotides are TGTGCCAGCAGTGACTCTAGCGGGGGCCGGGATACGCAGTATTTT. The rearrangement joins TRBV6-4 to TRBJ2-3, with TRBD2 matching 9 bases. Germline values: CDR1 MRHNA, CDR2 SNTAGT. The CDR3 length is 15 residues. After removal of 0 bases from V and 6 bases from J, the junction contained 4 bases not matched to a gene.

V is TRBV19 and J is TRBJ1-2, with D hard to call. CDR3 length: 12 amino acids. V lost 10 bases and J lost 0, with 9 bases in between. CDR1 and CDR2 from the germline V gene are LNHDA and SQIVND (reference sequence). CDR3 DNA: TGTGCCACCCGGGGAGCTAACTATGGCTACACCTTC. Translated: CATRGANYGYTF.

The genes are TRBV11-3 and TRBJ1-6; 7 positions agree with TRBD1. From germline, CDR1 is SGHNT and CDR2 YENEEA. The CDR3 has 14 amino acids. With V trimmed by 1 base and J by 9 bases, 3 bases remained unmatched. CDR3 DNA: TGTGCCAGCAGCTTAGGACAGGGTGGTTCACCCCTCCACTTT. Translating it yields CASSLGQGGSPLHF.

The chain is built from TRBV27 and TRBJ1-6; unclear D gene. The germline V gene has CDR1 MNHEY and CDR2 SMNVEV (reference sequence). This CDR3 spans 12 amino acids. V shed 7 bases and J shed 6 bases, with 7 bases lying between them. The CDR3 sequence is CASMSLNSPLHF. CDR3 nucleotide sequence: TGTGCCAGCATGAGTCTTAATTCACCCCTCCACTTT.

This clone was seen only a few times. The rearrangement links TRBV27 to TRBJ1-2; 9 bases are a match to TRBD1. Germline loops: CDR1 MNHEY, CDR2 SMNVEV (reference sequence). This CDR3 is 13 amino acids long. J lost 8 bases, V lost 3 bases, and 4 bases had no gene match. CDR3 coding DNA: TGTGCCAGCAGTTTCCTGGACAGGGGAGGCTACACCTTC. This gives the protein CASSFLDRGGYTF.

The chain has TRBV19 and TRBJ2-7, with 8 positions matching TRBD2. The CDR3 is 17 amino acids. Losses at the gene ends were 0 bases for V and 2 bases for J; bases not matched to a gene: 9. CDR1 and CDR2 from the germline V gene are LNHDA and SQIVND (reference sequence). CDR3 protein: CASSIDRGGSFTYEQYF. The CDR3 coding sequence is TGTGCCAGTAGTATAGATCGGGGGGGGAGTTTTACCTACGAGCAGTACTTC.

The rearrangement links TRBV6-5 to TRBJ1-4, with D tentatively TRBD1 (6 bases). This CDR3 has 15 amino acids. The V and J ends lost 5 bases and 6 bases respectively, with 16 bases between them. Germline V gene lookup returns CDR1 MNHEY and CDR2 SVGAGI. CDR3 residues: CASSPWRGAYEKLFF. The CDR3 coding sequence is TGTGCCAGCAGTCCCTGGCGGGGGGCCTATGAAAAACTGTTTTTT.

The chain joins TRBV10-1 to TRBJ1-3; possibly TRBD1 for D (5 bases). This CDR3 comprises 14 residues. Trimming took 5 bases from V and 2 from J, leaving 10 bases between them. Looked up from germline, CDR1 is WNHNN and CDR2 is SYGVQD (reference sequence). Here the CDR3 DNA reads TGCGCCAGCAGTATAGGGGCCCCTGGAAACACCATATATTTT. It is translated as CASSIGAPGNTIYF.